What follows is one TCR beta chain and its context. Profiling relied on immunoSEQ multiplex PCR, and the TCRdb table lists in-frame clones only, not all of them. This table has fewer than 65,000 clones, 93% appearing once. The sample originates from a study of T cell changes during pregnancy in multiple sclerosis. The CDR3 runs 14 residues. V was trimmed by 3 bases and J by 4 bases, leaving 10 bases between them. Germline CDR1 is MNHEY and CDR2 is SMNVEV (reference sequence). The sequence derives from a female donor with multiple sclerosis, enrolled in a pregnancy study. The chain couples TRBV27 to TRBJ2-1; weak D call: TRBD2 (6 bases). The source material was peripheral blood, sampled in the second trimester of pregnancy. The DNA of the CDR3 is TGTGCCAGCAGTTTTGCGGGGCCGTACAATGAGCAGTTCTTC. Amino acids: CASSFAGPYNEQFF.